These T cell receptor beta chains were read from a single sample in a study of beta chain features in type 1 diabetes. Only in-frame clones appear in the TCRdb table, and some are missing; sequencing was by immunoSEQ multiplex PCR. The sample records 350,000 to 400,000 clones, roughly 12% being singletons. The sample taken for sequencing was naive CD4+ T cells from blood. All receptors derive from a young woman with type 1 diabetes. Each CDR3 is given with its conserved first and last residue. Each record gives: D gene, J gene, V gene, clone size, CDR3 protein, CDR3 DNA. The D gene is left open where the match is weak. Expanded clones get a size class; other rows say once, few or many, or leave the size out.

TRBD1	TRBJ1-2	TRBV7-2	.	CASSSSRTGGSYGYTF	TGTGCCAGCAGCTCGTCCCGGACAGGGGGCAGCTATGGCTACACCTTC
TRBD2	TRBJ2-1	TRBV9	few	CASSVDPRGGDEQFF	TGTGCCAGCAGCGTAGATCCTCGGGGGGGGGACGAGCAGTTCTTC
TRBD1	TRBJ2-7	TRBV4-1	few	CASSQDTGDRADSYEQYF	TGCGCCAGCAGCCAAGATACCGGGGACAGGGCGGACTCCTACGAGCAGTACTTC
.	TRBJ2-1	TRBV5-1	few	CASSLGQGSRQFF	TGCGCCAGCAGCTTGGGGCAGGGGTCTCGGCAGTTCTTC
.	TRBJ1-1	TRBV7-2	few	CASSPNKGPTEAFF	TGTGCCAGCAGCCCTAATAAGGGGCCCACTGAAGCTTTCTTT
.	TRBJ1-2	TRBV19	few	CASSSLGNYGYTF	TGTGCCAGTAGTAGCCTCGGGAACTATGGCTACACCTTC
TRBD1	TRBJ2-7	TRBV6-5	few	CASGRDRVYEQYF	TGTGCCAGCGGGAGGGACAGGGTCTACGAGCAGTACTTC
TRBD1	TRBJ1-4	TRBV23-1	once	CASSRRRGLPNEKLFF	TGCGCCAGCTCTAGGCGGAGGGGGCTCCCTAATGAAAAACTGTTTTTT
.	TRBJ2-7	TRBV4-1	few	CASSPVQGGRSYEQYF	TGCGCCAGCAGCCCCGTCCAGGGAGGCCGCTCCTACGAGCAGTACTTC
.	TRBJ1-4	TRBV28	.	CASSYTEKLFF	TGTGCCAGCAGTTACACGGAAAAACTGTTTTTT
.	TRBJ2-3	TRBV29-1	few	CSVDPQNTDTQYF	TGCAGCGTTGATCCTCAGAACACAGATACGCAGTATTTT
.	TRBJ1-5	TRBV7-9	few	CASSSPGFDQPQHF	TGTGCCAGCAGCTCCCCAGGGTTCGATCAGCCCCAGCATTTT
.	TRBJ2-7	TRBV7-2	few	CASSLSGVPYEQYF	TGTGCCAGCAGCTTGTCCGGAGTCCCCTACGAGCAGTACTTC
TRBD2	TRBJ2-3	TRBV29-1	few	CSVTSGDSRDTQYF	TGCAGCGTGACTAGCGGGGACTCCCGGGATACGCAGTATTTT
.	TRBJ1-4	TRBV9	.	CASSVGEGINEKLFF	TGTGCCAGCAGCGTAGGGGAGGGAATTAATGAAAAACTGTTTTTT
.	TRBJ2-4	TRBV5-1	.	CASSTTSAKNIQYF	TGCGCCAGCAGCACAACTAGCGCCAAAAACATTCAGTACTTC
.	TRBJ1-2	TRBV14	few	CASSQSPGVGGYTF	TGTGCCAGCAGCCAAAGCCCGGGTGTTGGAGGCTACACCTTC
.	TRBJ2-5	TRBV29-1	few	CSVGLWEYRETQYF	TGCAGCGTTGGGCTCTGGGAGTACCGGGAGACCCAGTACTTC
TRBD2	TRBJ2-1	TRBV5-1	few	CASSLPKSSGGSYNEQFF	TGCGCCAGCAGCTTGCCAAAGAGTAGCGGGGGGTCCTACAATGAGCAGTTCTTC
TRBD1	TRBJ1-2	TRBV7-2	few	CASSPRTGNGYTF	TGTGCCAGCAGCCCTCGGACAGGGAACGGCTACACCTTC
.	TRBJ1-1	TRBV4-3	.	CASSQDLHRNTEAFF	TGCGCCAGCAGCCAAGACCTGCACAGGAACACTGAAGCTTTCTTT
.	TRBJ2-5	TRBV28	few	CASREEDFQETQYF	TGTGCCAGCAGGGAGGAAGATTTCCAAGAGACCCAGTACTTC
.	TRBJ2-1	TRBV11-2	.	CASSLGLYNEQFF	TGTGCCAGCAGCTTAGGACTATACAATGAGCAGTTCTTC
TRBD1	TRBJ2-7	TRBV5-6	few	CASRAGGYEQYF	TGTGCCTCTCGGGCAGGGGGTTACGAGCAGTACTTC
TRBD1	TRBJ2-5	TRBV2	.	CASRNRQGAETQYF	TGTGCCAGCCGTAATCGACAGGGAGCAGAGACCCAGTACTTC
.	TRBJ1-2	TRBV5-6	.	CASRGRGPYGYTF	TGTGCCAGCCGGGGGCGGGGGCCCTATGGCTACACCTTC
.	TRBJ1-1	TRBV6-5	.	CASSYSGVNTEAFF	TGTGCCAGCAGTTACTCGGGAGTGAACACTGAAGCTTTCTTT
TRBD2	TRBJ2-2	TRBV5-4	.	CASSLRSGGTGELFF	TGTGCCAGCAGCTTGAGAAGCGGGGGGACCGGGGAGCTGTTTTTT
TRBD1	TRBJ2-3	TRBV7-2	.	CASSLTWTGTTDTQYF	TGTGCCAGCAGCTTGACCTGGACAGGGACCACAGATACGCAGTATTTT
.	TRBJ2-7	TRBV30	.	CAWTRGQRYEQYF	TGTGCCTGGACCCGAGGGCAACGGTACGAGCAGTACTTC
TRBD2	TRBJ2-5	TRBV10-2	few	CASMEGLAGETQYF	TGCGCCAGCATGGAGGGACTAGCGGGAGAGACCCAGTACTTC
TRBD2	TRBJ2-7	TRBV5-1	few	CASSLLGRDEQYF	TGCGCCAGCAGCTTGCTAGGGAGGGACGAGCAGTACTTC
.	TRBJ2-1	TRBV5-1	few	CASSPAGTLNEQFF	TGCGCCAGCAGCCCGGCGGGGACTCTCAATGAGCAGTTCTTC
TRBD2	TRBJ2-5	TRBV5-1	few	CASSVTSGSGETQYF	TGCGCCAGCAGCGTGACTAGCGGGAGTGGAGAGACCCAGTACTTC
TRBD1	TRBJ1-2	TRBV27	few	CASGTGGYGYTF	TGTGCCAGCGGCACAGGGGGCTATGGCTACACCTTC
TRBD1	TRBJ1-1	TRBV9	few	CASSADRGTEAFF	TGTGCCAGCAGCGCGGACAGGGGAACTGAAGCTTTCTTT
.	TRBJ2-7	TRBV6-1	few	CAGARDSSYEQYF	TGTGCCGGAGCCCGGGACTCGTCCTACGAGCAGTACTTC